These 25 T cell receptor beta chains share one sample of origin, sequenced in a study of T-cell memory formation after mild COVID-19 (dated by TCRdb to the early 2020s). The library was made by 5' RACE. The reads were generated on an Illumina NovaSeq 6000. TCRdb reworked the public reads: Q25 trimming with fastp, MiXCR clone assembly, productive beta chains retained. Each entry merges the rows of one CDR3 protein and shows their most common DNA and genes. Counted in this sample were approximately 400,000 distinct CDR3 sequences; roughly 24% of them appeared once. The ten largest make up 8.8% of the sample. Material: PBMCs or a T cell subset sorted from them (not recorded which). All receptors derive from an adult woman who had mild COVID-19 (a few samples of this study predate the infection). The sample titles of this study are shuffled in the database, so cell type and time point are left out; the donor was told from shared clones.

The chain joins TRBV3-1 to TRBJ2-2; 8 bases are shared with TRBD2. Germline-derived CDR1 and CDR2 are LGHDT and YNNKEL (reference sequence). V was pared by 4 bases and J by 3 bases, with 16 bases of the junction left unmatched. The CDR3 sequence is 19 residues long. CDR3 loop: CASSPRLVGTRKDTGELFF. DNA of the CDR3: TGTGCCAGCAGCCCTCGGCTCGTGGGGACTAGGAAGGACACCGGGGAGCTGTTTTTT.

The chain employs TRBV15 and TRBJ2-1; D is uncertain. Germline V gene data show CDR1 as LNHNV and CDR2 as YYDKDF (reference sequence). There are 15 residues in the CDR3. V dropped 9 bases and J dropped 5 bases, with 20 bases sitting between them. For the CDR3, the DNA is TGTGCCACGGGGTCGGCTAGTCGTTGGAACAATGAGCAGTTCTTC. This encodes CATGSASRWNNEQFF. Together with reference TRBV15 and TRBJ2-1, the CDR3 gives the full variable domain: DAMVIQNPRYQVTQFGKPVTLSCSQTLNHNVMYWYQQKSSQAPKLLFHYYDKDFNNEADTPDNFQSRRPNTSFCFLDIRSPGLGDTAMYLCATGSASRWNNEQFFGPGTRLTVL.

Worth noting for this clonotype: A single base separates this from a much larger clone, so it may be a read error. The chain employs TRBV7-6 and TRBJ1-1; D is ambiguous. The CDR3 extends over 13 amino acids. CDR1 is SGHVS, CDR2 FNYEAQ, per germline. The V and J ends lost 2 bases and 1 base respectively, with 5 bases between them. The CDR3 protein is CASSLQKNTEAFF. The CDR3 nucleotides are TGTGCCAGCAGCTTACAGAAGAACACTGAAGCTTTCTTT.

This clonotype was seen a handful of times. DNA of the CDR3: TGTGCCAGCAGTTGGGACAGGCAGAACACTGAAGCTTTCTTT. This codes for CASSWDRQNTEAFF. This chain connects TRBV6-5 to TRBJ1-1, with TRBD1 matching over 8 bases. The CDR3 extends over 14 amino acids. V lost 4 bases to trimming and J lost 1 base; unmatched junction nucleotides: 2. Germline CDR1 MNHEY, CDR2 SVGAGI.

This clonotype was detected only a few times. This chain uses TRBV28 with TRBJ1-5, with TRBD1 as a possible D gene (5 bases). CDR3 length equals 14 residues. The germline gives CDR1 MDHEN, CDR2 SYDVKM. Trimming cost V 6 bases and J 4 bases, with 13 bases left between them. CDR3 nucleotide sequence: TGTGCCAGCAGCCCTCGGGGGTATAATCAGCCCCAGCATTTT. It yields the protein CASSPRGYNQPQHF.

V gene TRBV7-9 combines with J gene TRBJ2-1; D ambiguous. Per the germline V gene, CDR1 is SEHNR and CDR2 is FQNEAQ (reference sequence). CDR3 length: 13 amino acids. The germline V and J ends were trimmed by 5 bases and 8 bases, with 13 bases remaining between them. This CDR3 reads CASSPRVGYEQFF. The CDR3, as DNA: TGTGCCAGCAGCCCCCGTGTGGGCTATGAGCAGTTCTTC.

This clonotype was seen a handful of times. The chain joins TRBV9 to TRBJ2-7; 11 nucleotides match TRBD2. V trimming: 4 bases; J trimming: 7 bases; junction bases outside the gene matches: 7. This CDR3 comprises 14 residues. Germline lookup yields CDR1 SGDLS and CDR2 YYNGEE. As DNA, the CDR3 is TGTGCCAGCAGCCCGACTAGCGGGACTGGGGAGCAGTACTTC. Amino acids: CASSPTSGTGEQYF.

This chain uses TRBV18 with TRBJ2-7, with D perhaps matching TRBD1 (5 bases). The germline gives CDR1 KGHSH, CDR2 LQKENI. Trimming removed 1 base from V and 3 bases from J, with 10 bases in between. The CDR3 is made up of 14 amino acids. The CDR3 sequence is CASSPRRDNYEQYF. CDR3 DNA sequence: TGTGCCAGCTCACCACGCAGGGATAACTACGAGCAGTACTTC. Variable domain in full (rest from reference TRBV18 and TRBJ2-7): NAGVMQNPRHLVRRRGQEARLRCSPMKGHSHVYWYRQLPEEGLKFMVYLQKENIIDESGMPKERFSAEFPKEGPSILRIQQVVRGDSAAYFCASSPRRDNYEQYFGPGTRLTVT.

The chain uses TRBV5-1 and TRBJ1-3, with D possibly TRBD1 on 6 matching bases. The length of the CDR3 is 15 residues. V was trimmed by 2 bases and J by 3 bases, leaving 12 bases between them. Germline loops: CDR1 SGHRS, CDR2 YFSETQ. CDR3 nucleotide sequence: TGCGCCAGCAGCTTCGCAACAGGGAATGGAAACACCATATATTTT. Amino acids: CASSFATGNGNTIYF.

This clonotype has more than one count but fewer than ten. The CDR3 is CASTEPLAETDTQYF. The CDR3 nucleotides are TGCGCCAGCACCGAACCACTAGCGGAGACAGATACGCAGTATTTT. The chain has TRBV5-1 and TRBJ2-3; the match to TRBD2 covers 8 bases. J lost 3 bases, V lost 6 bases, and 9 bases had no gene match. This CDR3 has 15 amino acids. CDR1 and CDR2 (germline): SGHRS, YFSETQ.

This chain links TRBV2 with TRBJ1-1, with 8 bases lining up with TRBD1. CDR1 SNHLY and CDR2 FYNNEI come from the germline V gene. Trimming took 11 bases from V and 6 from J; bases not matched to a gene: 11. CDR3 length: 13 amino acids. CDR3 loop: CAWGGQVISEAFF. The DNA for the CDR3 is TGTGCCTGGGGGGGACAGGTGATTTCTGAAGCTTTCTTT.

This clonotype showed up just a few times. This sequence joins TRBV5-1 and TRBJ2-5, with 12 bases lining up with TRBD2. This CDR3 has 18 residues. Germline CDR1 SGHRS, CDR2 YFSETQ. V shed 4 bases and J 2 bases; nucleotides not matched to a gene: 12. Written as DNA, the CDR3 is TGCGCCAGCAGCCTTAGAGGGCTAGCGGGAGGGCCTCAAGAGACCCAGTACTTC. It translates to CASSLRGLAGGPQETQYF.

This clonotype was seen many times. V gene TRBV7-9 combines with J gene TRBJ2-1, with 14 bases that match TRBD2. Germline-derived CDR1 and CDR2 are SEHNR and FQNEAQ (reference sequence). This CDR3 has 15 amino acids. V lost 4 bases and J lost 8; bases outside the gene matches: 4. This chain's CDR3 is CASSSPGLAGDEQFF. CDR3 DNA sequence: TGTGCCAGCAGCTCGCCGGGACTAGCGGGAGATGAGCAGTTCTTC.

Concerning this clonotype itself: One end of the junction fails to match germline, which may point to a read error. The chain couples TRBV3-1 to TRBJ1-1; no definite D call. The CDR3 runs to 13 residues. Germline CDR1 is LGHDT and CDR2 is YNNKEL (reference sequence). In DNA, the CDR3 is TGTGCCAGCAGCCAGATGGAGAACACTGAAGCTTACTTT. This encodes CASSQMENTEAYF.

This clonotype was seen repeatedly, ten times or more. This chain joins TRBV2 and TRBJ2-3, with TRBD2 matching 7 bases. This CDR3 spans 17 amino acids. Germline CDR1 reads SNHLY; CDR2 reads FYNNEI. V gave up 0 bases and J gave up 0 bases; unmatched junction bases: 6. The CDR3 sequence: CASSEALRTSSTDTQYF. The CDR3 nucleotides are TGTGCCAGCAGTGAAGCGCTCCGGACTAGTAGCACAGATACGCAGTATTTT. Drawing the rest from reference TRBV2 and TRBJ2-3, the complete variable domain is EPEVTQTPSHQVTQMGQEVILRCVPISNHLYFYWYRQILGQKVEFLVSFYNNEISEKSEIFDDQFSVERPDGSNFTLKIRSTKLEDSAMYFCASSEALRTSSTDTQYFGPGTRLTVL.

The chain uses TRBV5-4 and TRBJ2-1; 8 nucleotides agree with TRBD2. Germline V gene data show CDR1 as SGHNT and CDR2 as YYREEE (reference sequence). V trimming: 3 bases; J trimming: 5 bases; junction bases outside the gene matches: 10. CDR3 length: 16 residues. CDR3 protein: CASSSPGGRTNNEQFF. In nucleotides, the CDR3 is TGTGCCAGCAGCTCCCCGGGCGGGAGGACCAACAATGAGCAGTTCTTC.

Only one count was recorded for this clonotype. This chain uses TRBV25-1 with TRBJ2-5, with TRBD2 identical over 12 bases. CDR3 size: 17 residues. V dropped 3 bases and J dropped 0; count of bases not matched to a gene: 5. The germline V gene encodes CDR1 MGHDK and CDR2 SYGVNS. This chain's CDR3 is CASSDGLAGGYQETQYF. In DNA, the CDR3 is TGTGCCAGCAGTGACGGCCTAGCGGGGGGGTACCAAGAGACCCAGTACTTC.

This clonotype has at least ten counts. The rearrangement uses TRBV5-1 and TRBJ2-2; 10 bases match TRBD2. This CDR3 contains 16 residues. Unmatched junction bases numbered 4, after V lost 4 bases and J lost 1 base. Germline CDR1 is SGHRS and CDR2 is YFSETQ. In DNA form, the CDR3 reads TGCGCCAGCAGCCCCGGACTAGCGGTGAACACCGGGGAGCTGTTTTTT. Amino acid sequence: CASSPGLAVNTGELFF.

This clonotype occurred a few times. J is TRBJ2-3 and V is TRBV5-1, with D possibly TRBD2 on 6 matching bases. Looked up from germline, CDR1 is SGHRS and CDR2 is YFSETQ. The CDR3 is 16 amino acids. Between the trimmed V and J ends, which lost 2 bases and 0 bases, there was a span of 13 bases. For the CDR3, the DNA is TGCGCCAGCAGCTTCCAGGCGGGGTCAAGCACAGATACGCAGTATTTT. Its protein is CASSFQAGSSTDTQYF. Looking up the rest from reference TRBV5-1 and TRBJ2-3 gives the full variable domain: KAGVTQTPRYLIKTRGQQVTLSCSPISGHRSVSWYQQTPGQGLQFLFEYFSETQRNKGNFPGRFSGRQFSNSRSEMNVSTLELGDSALYLCASSFQAGSSTDTQYFGPGTRLTVL.

V and J are TRBV4-2 and TRBJ2-1; D gene ambiguous. V was trimmed by 0 bases and J by 4 bases, leaving 13 bases between them. This CDR3 is 16 amino acids long. Germline loops: CDR1 LGHNA, CDR2 YNFKEQ. This CDR3 reads CASSQDSLVGYNEQFF. CDR3 DNA: TGTGCCAGCAGCCAAGATTCGCTAGTGGGGTACAATGAGCAGTTCTTC.

V is TRBV7-2 and J is TRBJ2-1; 7 nucleotides align to TRBD2. The germline V gene has CDR1 SGHTA and CDR2 FQGNSA. Losses at the gene ends were 5 bases for V and 8 bases for J; bases not matched to a gene: 12. The CDR3 extends over 15 amino acids. The CDR3 loop is CASSPRTSLSDEQFF. Here the CDR3 DNA reads TGTGCCAGCAGCCCCCGGACTAGTTTAAGTGATGAGCAGTTCTTC.

The V and J genes are TRBV7-9 and TRBJ2-3; 7 bases line up with TRBD1. Germline loops: CDR1 SEHNR, CDR2 FQNEAQ (reference sequence). The junction had 8 bases not matched to a gene; V was cut back by 7 bases and J by 1 base. CDR3 length equals 15 residues. The CDR3 loop reads CASTPQGTGTDTQYF. In nucleotides, the CDR3 is TGTGCCAGCACTCCCCAGGGGACAGGCACAGATACGCAGTATTTT.

This clonotype was detected a few times. This chain links TRBV7-9 with TRBJ2-1, with D maybe TRBD2 (6 bases). V lost 3 bases and J 2 bases, leaving 11 bases between the germline ends. This CDR3 spans 15 amino acids. Germline V gene lookup returns CDR1 SEHNR and CDR2 FQNEAQ (reference sequence). CDR3 sequence reads: CASSFGGTPYNEQFF. In DNA form, the CDR3 reads TGTGCCAGCAGCTTTGGAGGGACTCCCTACAATGAGCAGTTCTTC.

This chain joins TRBV27 and TRBJ1-1; D not certain. This CDR3 is built from 15 residues. Between the trimmed V and J ends, which lost 3 bases and 1 base, there was a span of 12 bases. Germline-derived CDR1 and CDR2 are MNHEY and SMNVEV (reference sequence). The CDR3, as DNA: TGTGCCAGCAGTTTCCGAAAGCCCTGGAACACTGAAGCTTTCTTT. This translates into CASSFRKPWNTEAFF.

This chain connects TRBV6-2 or TRBV6-3 to TRBJ1-2; 8 bases are a match to TRBD1. V trimming: 5 bases; J trimming: 0 bases; junction bases outside the gene matches: 11. Germline V CDR1 and CDR2: MNHEY, SVGEGT. This CDR3 has 17 amino acids. The CDR3, as DNA: TGTGCCAGCAGTGTGGCGGGACAGGTCACCGCTAACTATGGCTACACCTTC. This sequence encodes CASSVAGQVTANYGYTF.